This TCR beta chain was found in a study of Tregs in tolerant kidney transplant recipients. As to this clone: From the germline J gene comes the end of the CDR3, since the read stops 3 residues before it.

The assay was immunoSEQ multiplex PCR, and TCRdb's table has in-frame clones only and misses some. The sample holds roughly 50,000 clones. This CDR3 region has 18 residues. CDR1 LNHDA and CDR2 SQIVND come from the germline V gene (reference sequence). Trimming removed 0 bases from V and 0 bases from J; junction bases left unmatched: 8. The clonotype was recovered from a human donor who received a combined kidney and bone marrow transplant. The J gene is TRBJ2-1, the V gene TRBV19; TRBD1 aligns across 7 bases. Sequencing was performed on CD4+ T cells from blood, taken before the transplant. The CDR3 loop is CASSIDPNRGSSYNEQFF. CDR3 DNA, as far as it was read: TGTGCCAGTAGTATAGACCCGAACAGGGGCAGCTCCTACAATGAG.